These 10 T cell receptor beta chains were all obtained from the same sample, sequenced in a study of cytomegalovirus exposure and HLA in healthy donors (dated by TCRdb to 2017 to 2019). Libraries were made using the immunoSEQ multiplex PCR assay. A mixture of 60 forward primers for TCR Vbeta segments and 13 reverse primers for TCR Jbeta segments was used in the multiplex PCR. TCRdb mirrors the immuneACCESS table, restricted to in-frame sequences. Some clones are absent from its copies; in checked studies, under half trace to an unresolved V gene, and the reason for the others is unknown. Here the sample has about 150,000 clones; roughly a tenth occur a single time. The ten top clones hold 1.5% to 2% of the sample. The source material was PBMCs. The source is a male donor in good health and CMV-seronegative.

This chain links TRBV4-1 with TRBJ1-3; D is possibly TRBD1 (5 bases). Germline CDR1 is MGHRA and CDR2 is YSYEKL. The CDR3 loop spans 13 amino acids. Trimming shortened V by 6 bases and J by 2 bases, and 8 bases separated the two germline ends. The CDR3 reads CASRATAGNTIYF. The CDR3 DNA sequence: TGCGCCAGCAGAGCGACAGCTGGAAACACCATATATTTT.

This clone came up a few times. This chain links TRBV9 with TRBJ2-1; 7 nucleotides align to TRBD2. Looked up from germline, CDR1 is SGDLS and CDR2 is YYNGEE. This CDR3 region has 14 residues. The V and J ends lost 6 bases and 5 bases, in that order; junction bases with no gene match: 8. CDR3 in DNA: TGTGCCAGCAATAGACTAGCCGACCACAATGAGCAGTTCTTC. This translates into CASNRLADHNEQFF. Variable domain in full (rest from reference TRBV9 and TRBJ2-1): DSGVTQTPKHLITATGQRVTLRCSPRSGDLSVYWYQQSLDQGLQFLIQYYNGEERAKGNILERFSAQQFPDLHSELNLSSLELGDSALYFCASNRLADHNEQFFGPGTRLTVL.

A note on this clone: Other DNA sequences in the sample encode the same CDR3. The chain's CDR3 is CASSSLAGGGETQYF. Written as DNA, the CDR3 is TGTGCCAGCAGTTCTCTAGCGGGAGGGGGGGAGACCCAGTACTTC. The chain uses TRBV28 and TRBJ2-5; 12 positions agree with TRBD2. The V and J ends lost 4 bases and 5 bases, in that order; junction bases with no gene match: 5. Per germline, CDR1 MDHEN and CDR2 SYDVKM. CDR3 length: 15 residues.

This clone was picked up a small number of times. This chain connects TRBV5-1 to TRBJ2-7, with TRBD2 matching 7 bases. There are 14 residues in the CDR3. Unmatched junction bases numbered 7, after V lost 0 bases and J lost 7 bases. From germline, CDR1 is SGHRS and CDR2 YFSETQ. The CDR3: CASSLVTGGQEQYF. The CDR3 DNA follows: TGCGCCAGCAGCTTGGTAACGGGGGGTCAGGAGCAGTACTTC. Using reference TRBV5-1 and TRBJ2-7 for the parts outside the CDR3, the full variable domain is KAGVTQTPRYLIKTRGQQVTLSCSPISGHRSVSWYQQTPGQGLQFLFEYFSETQRNKGNFPGRFSGRQFSNSRSEMNVSTLELGDSALYLCASSLVTGGQEQYFGPGTRLTVT.

This clone turned up a few times. This chain joins TRBV11-2 and TRBJ2-1; D uncertain. Germline V gives CDR1 SGHAT, CDR2 FQNNGV. This CDR3 is 12 amino acids long. Trimming cost V 0 bases and J 8 bases, with 5 bases left between them. This CDR3 reads CASSLERHEQFF. CDR3 bases: TGTGCCAGCAGCTTAGAGAGGCATGAGCAGTTCTTC.

This CDR3 is CASSPLPGGDASTDTQYF. CDR3 nucleotides: TGTGCCAGCAGCCCACTCCCGGGGGGGGACGCTAGCACAGATACGCAGTATTTT. The chain employs TRBV28 and TRBJ2-3, with 8 bases lining up with TRBD2. The CDR3 is made up of 18 amino acids. Unmatched junction bases numbered 14, after V lost 6 bases and J lost 0 bases. The germline gives CDR1 MDHEN, CDR2 SYDVKM.

The table lists this clone with a few counts. V gene TRBV6-5 combines with J gene TRBJ1-5; no firm D call. The V and J ends lost 6 bases and 2 bases respectively, with 8 bases between them. The CDR3 is 13 residues long. The germline CDR1 and CDR2 sequences are MNHEY and SVGAGI. In DNA, the CDR3 is TGTGCCAGCAGGGCCTTTGGCAATCAGCCCCAGCATTTT. Protein: CASRAFGNQPQHF.

This clone turned up a few times. V usage is TRBV27 and J usage is TRBJ1-2, with D unclear. Between the trimmed V and J ends, which lost 3 bases and 6 bases, there was a span of 11 bases. From germline, CDR1 is MNHEY and CDR2 SMNVEV (reference sequence). The CDR3 runs 13 residues. DNA of the CDR3: TGTGCCAGCAGTTTGTCGGGGAGGAATGGCTACACCTTC. Translating it yields CASSLSGRNGYTF.

This clone was counted a few times. The sample holds other DNA sequences that translate to the same CDR3. The chain employs TRBV27 and TRBJ2-1, with D perhaps TRBD2 (5 bases). This CDR3 is 14 amino acids long. From germline, CDR1 is MNHEY and CDR2 SMNVEV (reference sequence). Trimming pared 5 bases from V and 6 bases from J, leaving 14 bases between. CDR3 region: CASSPSTLGNEQFF. CDR3 nucleotides: TGTGCCAGCAGTCCTAGCACACTGGGCAATGAGCAGTTCTTC.

The chain links TRBV5-4 to TRBJ1-2; 10 nucleotides line up with TRBD1. CDR3 length equals 14 residues. Germline CDR1 is SGHNT and CDR2 is YYREEE (reference sequence). Losses at the gene ends were 3 bases for V and 7 bases for J; bases not matched to a gene: 6. The chain's CDR3 is CASSSGQGFFGYTF. The CDR3, as DNA: TGTGCCAGCAGCTCGGGACAGGGGTTTTTTGGCTACACCTTC.